Each of the 30 T cell receptor beta chains below was sequenced from the same sample in a study of OX40 agonist ivuxolimab in advanced cancers. Some clones are missing from TCRdb's copy, which holds only in-frame ones; the method was immunoSEQ multiplex PCR. The sample includes around 56,000 clones, approximately 88% seen only once; the top ten take over 8.5%. This material consisted of CD4+ or CD8+ T cells sorted from blood, taken in a trial of the OX40 agonist ivuxolimab. Source of these receptors: an adult with an advanced solid tumor such as melanoma, head and neck, liver or kidney cancer.

The sample holds one count of this clone. Germline and junction disagree at one end, which may indicate a read error. The J gene is TRBJ1-1, the V gene TRBV5-5, with TRBD1 as a possible D gene (6 bases). In germline, CDR1 is SGHKS, CDR2 YYEKEE (reference sequence). The CDR3 is made up of 14 amino acids. The CDR3 here is CASSWTWTDTEAFF. CDR3 nucleotide sequence: TGTGCCAGCAGCTGGACTTGGACAGACACCGAAGCTTTCTTT.

The V and J genes are TRBV5-1 and TRBJ2-1; weak D call: TRBD1 (6 bases). The CDR3 has 11 residues. V was trimmed by 5 bases and J by 13 bases, leaving 13 bases between them. CDR1 and CDR2 from the germline V gene are SGHRS and YFSETQ. In DNA form, the CDR3 reads TGCGCCAGCAGAGCCGGGACAAGACAGTTCTTC. As protein: CASRAGTRQFF.

The chain couples TRBV9 to TRBJ2-7, with D perhaps matching TRBD1 (5 bases). Germline V gene lookup returns CDR1 SGDLS and CDR2 YYNGEE. The CDR3 runs to 14 residues. V dropped 0 bases and J dropped 5 bases, with 12 bases sitting between them. The CDR3 DNA reads as TGTGCCAGCAGCGTAGGGGGCCGCGGCCACGAGCAGTACTTC. Protein sequence: CASSVGGRGHEQYF.

This clone is a singleton in its sample. The chain recombines TRBV19 with TRBJ1-5; 8 bases fit TRBD1. This CDR3 comprises 14 residues. Germline assignment: CDR1 LNHDA and CDR2 SQIVND (reference sequence). V lost 5 bases and J lost 4; bases outside the gene matches: 4. The CDR3 DNA sequence: TGTGCCAGTAGTTTGGACAGGGAGAATCAGCCCCAGCATTTT. Amino acids: CASSLDRENQPQHF.

The chain links TRBV2 to TRBJ2-1, with 11 bases that match TRBD2. The length of the CDR3 is 13 residues. Trimming at V came to 9 bases and at J to 7 bases, leaving 5 bases not matched to a gene. Germline V CDR1 and CDR2: SNHLY, FYNNEI. DNA for the CDR3: TGTGCCAGATTGGGACTAGCGGATAATGAGCAGTTCTTC. It is translated as CARLGLADNEQFF.

The sample holds one count of this clone. V usage is TRBV7-6 and J usage is TRBJ2-3; D tentatively reads TRBD1 or TRBD2 (6 bases each). The CDR3 has 14 residues. The V gene's germline CDR1 is SGHVS and CDR2 FNYEAQ. V was pared by 5 bases and J by 4 bases, with 13 bases between. In nucleotides, the CDR3 is TGTGCCAGCAGCCTGGGGGGCGGGGCAGATACGCAGTATTTT. It is translated as CASSLGGGADTQYF.

This chain connects TRBV5-6 to TRBJ2-7, with D unresolved. The V end was cut by 2 bases, the J end by 2 bases, with 8 bases between. The CDR3 is 13 residues long. Per germline, CDR1 SGHDT and CDR2 YYEEEE. The CDR3 loop reads CASSFASPYEQYF. CDR3 DNA sequence: TGTGCCAGCAGCTTTGCCAGTCCCTACGAGCAGTACTTC.

The rearrangement joins TRBV4-3 to TRBJ2-1; D possibly corresponds to TRBD2 (6 bases). This CDR3 is 18 amino acids long. CDR1 and CDR2 from the germline V gene are LGHNA and YSLEER. With 0 bases removed from V and 0 bases from J, the gap between germline ends came to 15 bases. CDR3 bases: TGCGCCAGCAGCCAAGAGGTGGCTAGCGCGAGCTCCTACAATGAGCAGTTCTTC. As protein: CASSQEVASASSYNEQFF.

By its share, this clone is medium-sized. The chain is built from TRBV29-1 and TRBJ2-7, with D perhaps matching TRBD1 or TRBD2 (5 bases each). Between the trimmed V and J ends, which lost 6 bases and 6 bases, there was a span of 12 bases. This CDR3 comprises 11 residues. Germline CDR1 is SQVTM and CDR2 is ANQGSEA. This chain's CDR3 is CSVGDPGEQYF. The CDR3 DNA reads TGCAGCGTGGGGGACCCTGGCGAGCAGTACTTC.

This chain's CDR3 is CASSKGRNSRETQYF. In DNA form, the CDR3 reads TGTGCCAGCAGTAAAGGGCGTAATTCTCGAGAGACCCAGTACTTC. The chain couples TRBV6-5 to TRBJ2-5, with no clear D. This CDR3 is 15 amino acids long. Germline loops: CDR1 MNHEY, CDR2 SVGAGI. V was cut by 5 bases and J by 4 bases, with 17 bases left in between.

The gene calls are TRBV15 and TRBJ2-5; TRBD2 matches at 12 bases. The CDR3 extends over 17 amino acids. Germline V lookup: CDR1 LNHNV, CDR2 YYDKDF (reference sequence). V shed 0 bases, J shed 5 bases, and the junction held 7 bases outside the gene matches. As DNA, the CDR3 is TGTGCCACCAGCAGAGATCTTACTAGCGGGGGGCGGGAGACCCAGTACTTC. Protein product: CATSRDLTSGGRETQYF.

This clone showed up just a few times. V gene TRBV10-3 combines with J gene TRBJ1-5, with unresolved D. Trimming pared 8 bases from V and 0 bases from J, leaving 11 bases between. Germline V lookup: CDR1 ENHRY, CDR2 SYGVKD. The CDR3 loop spans 14 amino acids. The CDR3 DNA reads TGTGCCATCCGGGAGGAGTATAGCAATCAGCCCCAGCATTTT. Protein product: CAIREEYSNQPQHF.

This clone was counted between two and nine times. This chain links TRBV15 with TRBJ2-5; 7 bases fit TRBD2. CDR1 is LNHNV and CDR2 is YYDKDF in the germline V gene (reference sequence). Trimming cost V 5 bases and J 3 bases; bases outside gene matches: 9. The CDR3 is 15 residues long. CDR3 nucleotides: TGTGCCACCAGCGAGGGGAGGGGAGGGGAAGAGACCCAGTACTTC. It codes for CATSEGRGGEETQYF.

V and J are TRBV4-2 and TRBJ2-3; D unclear. Germline V lookup: CDR1 LGHNA, CDR2 YNFKEQ. V gave up 3 bases and J gave up 1 base, with 5 bases separating them. The CDR3 has 13 amino acids. The CDR3 bases are TGTGCCAGCAGCCAGTACGGCACAGATACGCAGTATTTT. This sequence encodes CASSQYGTDTQYF.

The chain links TRBV7-6 to TRBJ2-3; D ambiguous. The V end lost 1 base, the J end lost 4 bases, and 6 bases lay between the germline ends. Looked up from germline, CDR1 is SGHVS and CDR2 is FNYEAQ. There are 13 residues in the CDR3. CDR3 residues: CASSLGLADTQYF. CDR3 in DNA: TGTGCCAGCAGCTTAGGTTTAGCAGATACGCAGTATTTT.

The chain has TRBV28 and TRBJ1-4, with D perhaps matching TRBD1 (5 bases). The germline V gene encodes CDR1 MDHEN and CDR2 SYDVKM. V lost 6 bases and J 6 bases, leaving 14 bases between the germline ends. CDR3 size: 14 residues. The CDR3 DNA reads as TGTGCCAGCAGCCTTACAGGTGGGGATGAAAAACTGTTTTTT. Its protein product is CASSLTGGDEKLFF.

The V and J genes are TRBV5-5 and TRBJ2-7; either TRBD1 or TRBD2 may supply D (5 bases each). With 4 bases removed from V and 4 bases from J, the gap between germline ends came to 15 bases. CDR3 length equals 14 residues. From germline, CDR1 is SGHKS and CDR2 YYEKEE (reference sequence). CDR3 sequence: CASSDTWDLYEQYF. The DNA for the CDR3 is TGTGCCAGCAGCGACACCTGGGACCTGTACGAGCAGTACTTC.

This clone was seen a few times. This specimen includes other DNA sequences encoding the same CDR3. V usage is TRBV6-5 and J usage is TRBJ2-5; D might be TRBD1 (6 bases). Between the trimmed V and J ends, which lost 3 bases and 1 base, there was a span of 12 bases. The length of the CDR3 is 15 residues. The germline gives CDR1 MNHEY, CDR2 SVGAGI. The CDR3 region has the DNA TGTGCCAGCAGTTATAGTGGGGGCTCCCAAGAGACCCAGTACTTC. Its protein is CASSYSGGSQETQYF.

This chain links TRBV10-1 with TRBJ1-3; no clear D gene. CDR1 and CDR2 (germline): WNHNN, SYGVQD (reference sequence). The V end lost 1 base, the J end lost 6 bases, and 7 bases lay between the germline ends. The CDR3 is 13 amino acids. The CDR3 DNA is TGCGCCAGCAGTGAGTTCGCAGAAAACACCATATATTTT. This encodes CASSEFAENTIYF.

This chain uses TRBV25-1 with TRBJ2-7; 7 positions agree with TRBD2. J gave up 3 bases and V 4 bases, and 0 bases lay outside the gene matches. CDR3 length equals 12 residues. Germline lookup yields CDR1 MGHDK and CDR2 SYGVNS. CDR3 protein: CASSAGGYEQYF. In DNA form, the CDR3 reads TGTGCCAGCAGTGCGGGGGGCTACGAGCAGTACTTC.

This clone showed up just a few times. The V and J genes are TRBV5-1 and TRBJ2-3, with 11 bases that match TRBD2. Trimming removed 3 bases from V and 5 bases from J; junction bases left unmatched: 5. From germline, CDR1 is SGHRS and CDR2 YFSETQ. The CDR3 covers 15 residues. CDR3 nucleotides: TGCGCCAGCAGCTCCGTAACTAGCGGGGGAGATACGCAGTATTTT. This encodes CASSSVTSGGDTQYF.

Concerning this clone itself: At one end, the junction sequence differs from germline, possibly due to a read error. The CDR3, as DNA: TGTGCCAGCAGCCACAGGGGCTCCTCCAATGAGCAGTTCTTC. Its protein product is CASSHRGSSNEQFF. V and J are TRBV5-4 and TRBJ2-1; the match to TRBD1 covers 7 bases. This CDR3 is built from 14 residues. Germline values: CDR1 SGHNT, CDR2 YYREEE (reference sequence).

V gene TRBV30 combines with J gene TRBJ2-1; D ambiguous. There are 14 residues in the CDR3. Deletions cut 2 bases from V and 3 bases from J, with 11 bases between. CDR1 is GTSNPN, CDR2 SVGIG, per germline (reference sequence). CDR3 in amino acids: CAWSTNWDYNEQFF. CDR3 DNA sequence: TGTGCCTGGAGTACAAATTGGGACTACAATGAGCAGTTCTTC.

In its sample, this clone was seen once. The V call is TRBV2, the J call TRBJ1-1; 12 bases are a match to TRBD1. Germline values: CDR1 SNHLY, CDR2 FYNNEI. The CDR3 covers 19 residues. The J segment lost 4 bases and the V segment lost 5 bases, leaving 17 bases of the junction unmatched. CDR3 loop: CASSTGTGGYYLGTTEAFF. In nucleotides, the CDR3 is TGTGCCAGCAGTACCGGGACAGGGGGCTACTATTTGGGGACCACTGAAGCTTTCTTT.

The chain recombines TRBV7-5 with TRBJ1-3. TRBV7-5 constitutes a pseudogene. The CDR3 covers 18 residues. CDR3: CVRSLEARLTSSGNTIYF. CDR3 bases: TGTGTCAGAAGCTTAGAAGCGCGGCTCACAAGCTCTGGAAACACCATATATTTT.

The gene calls are TRBV6-5 and TRBJ1-3; no clear D. Germline CDR1 is MNHEY and CDR2 is SVGAGI. V was pared by 6 bases and J by 0 bases, with 9 bases between. The CDR3 totals 14 residues. The CDR3 nucleotides read TGTGCCAGCAGCTTGTATAACTCTGGAAACACCATATATTTT. Its translation is CASSLYNSGNTIYF.

The chain employs TRBV6-1 and TRBJ1-1, with 11 bases lining up with TRBD1. CDR3 length equals 14 residues. Germline CDR1 reads MNHNS; CDR2 reads SASEGT. The V gene end was trimmed by 6 bases and the J gene end by 9 bases; junction bases not matched to a gene: 9. CDR3 sequence: CASRPLGTGGKAFF. The CDR3 DNA sequence: TGTGCCAGCAGGCCCCTCGGGACAGGGGGAAAAGCTTTCTTT.

V is TRBV7-9 and J is TRBJ2-1; unclear D gene. Germline V lookup: CDR1 SEHNR, CDR2 FQNEAQ (reference sequence). The CDR3 extends over 15 amino acids. Trimming removed 1 base at V and 4 bases at J, with 11 bases between. CDR3 loop: CASSLEGLSYNEQFF. The CDR3 DNA sequence: TGTGCCAGCAGCTTAGAAGGGTTGAGTTACAATGAGCAGTTCTTC.

The chain recombines TRBV19 with TRBJ2-6; D not resolved. The germline CDR1 and CDR2 sequences are LNHDA and SQIVND (reference sequence). This CDR3 is built from 18 residues. Trimming stripped 7 bases from V and 0 bases from J, with 19 bases between. CDR3: CASTHQDVGLSGANVLTF. The CDR3 DNA reads as TGTGCCAGTACCCATCAAGACGTCGGTCTCTCTGGGGCCAACGTCCTGACTTTC. The full variable domain, completed using reference TRBV19 and TRBJ2-6, is DGGITQSPKYLFRKEGQNVTLSCEQNLNHDAMYWYRQDPGQGLRLIYYSQIVNDFQKGDIAEGYSVSREKKESFPLTVTSAQKNPTAFYLCASTHQDVGLSGANVLTFGAGSRLTVL.

A few counts support this clone. Additional DNA sequences in this sample encode the identical CDR3. The V call is TRBV27, the J call TRBJ2-6, with D hard to call. V lost 2 bases, J lost 0 bases, and 5 bases lay in between. Germline V gene lookup returns CDR1 MNHEY and CDR2 SMNVEV (reference sequence). The length of the CDR3 is 15 residues. The CDR3 protein is CASSLSLSGANVLTF. The CDR3 DNA is TGTGCCAGCAGTTTAAGCCTCTCTGGGGCCAACGTCCTGACTTTC.